These T cell receptor beta chains were read from a single sample in a study of T cell responses to AZD1222 COVID-19 vaccine. Assay used: immunoSEQ multiplex PCR; TCRdb lists only in-frame clones, some missing. The data contain 120,000 or so clones, roughly 92% of them singletons. Specimen: peripheral blood, collected on day 0 of AZD1222 vaccination. These receptors all come from an adult in good health. Both conserved end residues are part of each CDR3. A D gene is named only where the DNA matches it firmly. Size tells how often a clone was seen (once, few, many) or the class of an expanded clone, and some rows leave it out.

TRBJ2-2 | TRBV5-1 | - | - | TGCGCCAGCAGTGGGACGGTGAACACCGGGGAGCTGTTTTTT | CASSGTVNTGELFF
TRBJ1-2 | TRBV6-5 | - | - | TGTGCCAGCGATGGGCCTGGGGCCCGATACTATGGCTACACCTTC | CASDGPGARYYGYTF
TRBJ2-1 | TRBV19 | - | - | TGTGCCAGTAAAGGAGGCGGGAATGAGCAGTTCTTC | CASKGGGNEQFF
TRBJ2-5 | TRBV24-1 | - | - | TGTGCCACCAGAGCGGGTCTTGAGGAGACCCAGTACTTC | CATRAGLEETQYF
TRBJ2-2 | TRBV10-1 | - | - | TGCGCCAGCAGTGAGTCGATGGCCGGGGAGCTGTTTTTT | CASSESMAGELFF
TRBJ1-5 | TRBV5-1 | - | - | TGCGCCAGCAGCTTGGGGCAAAGTCAGCCCCAGCATTTT | CASSLGQSQPQHF
TRBJ2-7 | TRBV6-5 | - | - | TGTGCCAGCAGCCAGGGGGGCGAGCAGTACTTC | CASSQGGEQYF
TRBJ2-6 | TRBV19 | once | TRBD1 | TGTGCCAGTACCGGGACAGCGATCTCTGGGGCCAACGTCCTGACTTTC | CASTGTAISGANVLTF
TRBJ2-1 | TRBV7-9 | once | TRBD2 | TGTGCCAGCAGCAGCGGGAGTCCCTACAATGAGCAGTTCTTC | CASSSGSPYNEQFF
TRBJ1-1 | TRBV9 | - | - | TGTGCCAGCAGCGTAGTGGGCGGGTACACTGAAGCTTTCTTT | CASSVVGGYTEAFF
TRBJ1-4 | TRBV5-4 | - | - | TGTGCCAGCAGCTTCCGGGGGATCGATGAAAAACTGTTTTTT | CASSFRGIDEKLFF
TRBJ1-2 | TRBV2 | - | - | TGTGCCAGCATTAGGGACACCTCCCCGGGGGGCTACACCTTC | CASIRDTSPGGYTF
TRBJ1-5 | TRBV5-4 | - | - | TGTGCCAGCAGCTTCCAGGGAAATCAGCCCCAGCATTTT | CASSFQGNQPQHF
TRBJ2-4 | TRBV29-1 | - | - | TGCAGCGCCGGGGGCGGGTCTACGAACATTCAGTACTTC | CSAGGGSTNIQYF
TRBJ1-2 | TRBV7-2 | once | - | TGTGCCGCAGCCCGGGATGTTAACTATGGCTACACCTTC | CAAARDVNYGYTF
TRBJ2-1 | TRBV7-9 | - | - | TGTGCCAGCAGCCTAAAGAGACCGCCTGGCTACAATGAGCAGTTCTTC | CASSLKRPPGYNEQFF
TRBJ2-3 | TRBV5-4 | - | - | TGTGCCAGCAGCTTGGTCGAGGGGATTACAGATACGCAGTATTTT | CASSLVEGITDTQYF
TRBJ2-1 | TRBV27 | - | TRBD1 | TGTGCCAGCACCGCGGACAGGGGCGTCTACAATGAGCAGTTCTTC | CASTADRGVYNEQFF
TRBJ1-2 | TRBV10-3 | - | - | TGTGCCATCAGTGATCACGCGGGGGGCTCCTATGGCTACACCTTC | CAISDHAGGSYGYTF
TRBJ1-5 | TRBV19 | - | - | TGTGCCAGTAGTATAGAGGGCAGGGGAGGCGCGCCCCAGCATTTT | CASSIEGRGGAPQHF
TRBJ2-3 | TRBV5-4 | - | - | TGTGCCAGCACCCGTCCAGGGCTCGACACAGATACGCAGTATTTT | CASTRPGLDTDTQYF
TRBJ1-3 | TRBV30 | once | - | TGTGCCTGGAGTCAACGAGACCTCTCTGGAAACACCATATATTTT | CAWSQRDLSGNTIYF
TRBJ1-6 | TRBV19 | - | - | TGTGCCAGCCAAGGAGAGGGGTATAATTCACCCCTCCACTTT | CASQGEGYNSPLHF
TRBJ2-1 | TRBV4-3 | - | - | TGCGCCAGCAGCCAACTGGTGGGGATCAATGAGCAGTTCTTC | CASSQLVGINEQFF
TRBJ1-5 | TRBV11-2 | - | - | TGTGCCAGCAGCTTAGAGGGGGGGGGCACTCAGCCCCAGCATTTT | CASSLEGGGTQPQHF
TRBJ1-1 | TRBV18 | - | TRBD1 | TGTGCCAGCTCACTTGGACAGGAGGGCACTGAAGCTTTCTTT | CASSLGQEGTEAFF
TRBJ1-2 | TRBV28 | once | TRBD1 | TGTGCCAGCAGTTTGGGACAGGGGGGATATGGCTACACCTTC | CASSLGQGGYGYTF
TRBJ1-5 | TRBV12-5 | - | TRBD1 | TGTGCTAGTGGTCCGGCAGGGGGGATTCAGCCCCAGCATTTT | CASGPAGGIQPQHF
TRBJ1-5 | TRBV7-9 | - | TRBD1 | TGTGCCAGCACGGACAGGGATGTTCAGCCCCAGCATTTT | CASTDRDVQPQHF
TRBJ1-2 | TRBV6-1 | - | - | TGTGCCAGCAGTGAGTCAGCTCCTTTCTATGGCTACACCTTC | CASSESAPFYGYTF
TRBJ1-1 | TRBV18 | - | TRBD1 | TGTGCCAGCTCACCATTTCAGGGGGTGGAGGCTGAAGCTTTCTTT | CASSPFQGVEAEAFF
TRBJ2-6 | TRBV7-2 | - | - | TGTGCCAGCAGTTTCCCGGGACCTCTCTCTGGGGCCAACGTCCTGACTTTC | CASSFPGPLSGANVLTF
TRBJ1-6 | TRBV18 | once | - | TGTGCCAGCTCACCACAGTCTAGTGAGCGCTCACCCCTCCACTTT | CASSPQSSERSPLHF
TRBJ2-1 | TRBV7-2 | - | TRBD2 | TGTGCCAGCAGCTTAGGAGGAGGGGGAAGGGGACTAGAGAATGAGCAGTTCTTC | CASSLGGGGRGLENEQFF
TRBJ1-1 | TRBV4-3 | - | - | TGCGCCAGCAGCCGAGGAATTAACACTGAAGCTTTCTTT | CASSRGINTEAFF
TRBJ1-3 | TRBV5-6 | few | TRBD1 | TGTGCCAGCAGCAGAAGGACAGGTCTTTTCTCTGGAAACACCATATATTTT | CASSRRTGLFSGNTIYF
TRBJ1-5 | TRBV7-6 | - | - | TGTGCCAGCAGCTTACTAGTCGGCGGTAGCAATCAGCCCCAGCATTTT | CASSLLVGGSNQPQHF
TRBJ2-1 | TRBV7-9 | - | - | TGTGCCAGCAGCTTGACGGACGGAGGCCCTTTTTTTGAGCAGTTCTTC | CASSLTDGGPFFEQFF
TRBJ1-5 | TRBV6-5 | - | - | TGTGCCAGCAGTTACTCGCGGGGACCTCAGCCCCAGCATTTT | CASSYSRGPQPQHF
TRBJ1-6 | TRBV5-1 | - | - | TGCGCCAGCAGCTTGGAACTGGTCAATTCACCCCTCCACTTT | CASSLELVNSPLHF
TRBJ1-2 | TRBV15 | - | TRBD1 | TGTGCCACCAGCAGAGAAGGGGGCGTTGTGGGCTATGGCTACACCTTC | CATSREGGVVGYGYTF